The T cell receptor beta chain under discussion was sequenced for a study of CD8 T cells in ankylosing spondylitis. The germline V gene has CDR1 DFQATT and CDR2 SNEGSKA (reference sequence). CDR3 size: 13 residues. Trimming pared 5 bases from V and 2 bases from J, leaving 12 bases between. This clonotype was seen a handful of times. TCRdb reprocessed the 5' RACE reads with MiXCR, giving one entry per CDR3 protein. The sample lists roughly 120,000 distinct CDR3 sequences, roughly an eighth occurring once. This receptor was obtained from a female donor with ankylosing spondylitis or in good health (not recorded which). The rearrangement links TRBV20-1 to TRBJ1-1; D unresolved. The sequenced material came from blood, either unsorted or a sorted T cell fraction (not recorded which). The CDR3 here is CSALNSKNTEAFF. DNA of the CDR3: TGCAGTGCTCTAAATAGTAAAAACACTGAAGCTTTCTTT.